Sequencing of this TCR beta chain was carried out in a study of spatial heterogeneity in lung cancer. On the study more broadly: Where available, sequencing covered follow-up PBMC samples, taken at a median of approximately 2 years after resection. In the raw reads, each unique TCR and UMI combination was present more than ten times on average. Sequence detection consistently recorded a greater number of beta-chain than alpha-chain sequences.

TCRdb passed the 5' RACE reads through MiXCR, listing each CDR3 protein once. The sample lists 20,000 to 30,000 distinct CDR3 sequences, 5.5% to 7% occurring once. The germline V and J ends were trimmed by 0 bases and 1 base, with 6 bases remaining between them. The CDR3 length is 14 residues. Per the germline V gene, CDR1 is SQVTM and CDR2 is ANQGSEA. Time point specified: blood at routine non-recurrence follow-up after resection. No cell sorting; template was whole RNA from tumor, lung tissue or PBMC. The sequence came from a male donor with early-stage non-small cell lung cancer. V and J are TRBV29-1 and TRBJ1-4; D ambiguous. Sequencing used PBMCs, obtained at follow-up. The CDR3 DNA reads as TGCAGCGTTGAAGATCCCAGAACTAATGAAAAACTGTTTTTT. This codes for CSVEDPRTNEKLFF.